This T cell receptor beta chain was obtained from a study of T cell repertoires in cytomegalovirus infection. This CDR3 has 16 residues. V was pared by 4 bases and J by 4 bases, with 4 bases of the junction left unmatched. Germline V lookup: CDR1 SGHTA, CDR2 FQGNSA. TCRdb ran MiXCR on the reads and lists one entry per CDR3 protein. The data contain 740,000 or so distinct CDR3 sequences, approximately 34% of them singletons. The chain is built from TRBV7-2 and TRBJ2-1; the match to TRBD2 covers 13 bases. The receptor was derived from a human donor in good health (CMV status not recorded). Some clones in this sample may be carry-over from other donors' samples. Material for sequencing was PBMCs. The CDR3 DNA sequence: TGTGCCAGCAGCTCCGCGGGACTAGCGGGGTACAATGAGCAGTTCTTC. This codes for CASSSAGLAGYNEQFF. The variable domain in full, completed from reference TRBV7-2 and TRBJ2-1, reads GAGVSQSPSNKVTEKGKDVELRCDPISGHTALYWYRQSLGQGLEFLIYFQGNSAPDKSGLPSDRFSAERTGGSVSTLTIQRTQQEDSAVYLCASSSAGLAGYNEQFFGPGTRLTVL.